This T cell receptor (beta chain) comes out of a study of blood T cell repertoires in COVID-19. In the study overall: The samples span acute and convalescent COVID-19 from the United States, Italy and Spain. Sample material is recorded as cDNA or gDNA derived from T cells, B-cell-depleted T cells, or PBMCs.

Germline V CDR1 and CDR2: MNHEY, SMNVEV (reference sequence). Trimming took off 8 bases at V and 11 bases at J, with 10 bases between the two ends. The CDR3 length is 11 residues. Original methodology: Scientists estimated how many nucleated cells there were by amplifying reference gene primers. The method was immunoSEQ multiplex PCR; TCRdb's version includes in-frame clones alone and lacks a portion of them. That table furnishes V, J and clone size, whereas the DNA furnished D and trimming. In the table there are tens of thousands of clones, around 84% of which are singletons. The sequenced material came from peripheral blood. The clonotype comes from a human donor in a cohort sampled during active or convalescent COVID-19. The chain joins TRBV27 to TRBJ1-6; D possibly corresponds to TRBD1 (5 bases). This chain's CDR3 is CASGQNAPLHF. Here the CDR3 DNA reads TGTGCCAGCGGACAAAATGCACCCCTCCACTTT.